A single sample is the source of the 17 T cell receptor beta chains below, sequenced in a study of beta chain features in type 1 diabetes. Isolated RNA was reverse transcribed in full, so expressed TCRB transcripts were sequenced. Method: immunoSEQ multiplex PCR; TCRdb's copy keeps in-frame clones and lacks some. The profile covers 860,000 or so clones, with 15% to 20% appearing a single time and around 0.02% taken by the ten largest. The sample was naive CD4+ T cells from blood. These receptors all stem from a woman younger than 30 in good health.

The chain recombines TRBV27 with TRBJ1-2; D is perhaps TRBD1 (5 bases). CDR1 is MNHEY, CDR2 SMNVEV, per germline (reference sequence). V was shortened by 5 bases and J by 3 bases, with 16 bases between the two germline ends. This CDR3 contains 15 residues. This chain's CDR3 is CASSPLLRDHYGYTF. The DNA of the CDR3 is TGTGCCAGCAGTCCCCTTTTGCGGGACCACTATGGCTACACCTTC.

The chain has TRBV15 and TRBJ2-1, with D possibly matching TRBD1 (6 bases). CDR3 length: 19 amino acids. V was shortened by 1 base and J by 8 bases, with 27 bases between the two germline ends. Germline CDR1 reads LNHNV; CDR2 reads YYDKDF (reference sequence). The CDR3: CATSRAPMGSSDSIDEQFF. For the CDR3, the DNA is TGTGCCACCAGCAGAGCTCCGATGGGGTCCTCGGACAGTATTGATGAGCAGTTCTTC.

This chain links TRBV7-2 with TRBJ2-3, with 12 bases identical to TRBD2. The CDR3 covers 16 residues. V lost 3 bases, J lost 2 bases, and 3 bases stayed unmatched. In germline, CDR1 is SGHTA, CDR2 FQGNSA. The CDR3 reads CASSFRLAGDTDTQYF. The CDR3 DNA is TGTGCCAGCAGCTTTAGACTAGCGGGAGACACAGATACGCAGTATTTT.

A few counts support this clone. This rearrangement joins TRBV2 to TRBJ2-7; TRBD2 matches at 8 bases. Per germline, CDR1 SNHLY and CDR2 FYNNEI. The CDR3 sequence is 12 residues long. The V and J ends lost 10 bases and 3 bases, in that order; junction bases with no gene match: 5. The CDR3 DNA reads TGTGCCACAGGGACTAGGAACTACGAGCAGTACTTC. Protein product: CATGTRNYEQYF.

The CDR3 DNA sequence: TGTGCCAGCAGACACCGGGACAGGGGCGGGGAGCTGTTTTTT. Amino acid sequence: CASRHRDRGGELFF. The V gene is TRBV2, the J gene TRBJ2-2, with TRBD1 matching over 10 bases. The length of the CDR3 is 14 residues. Germline values: CDR1 SNHLY, CDR2 FYNNEI. The V segment lost 6 bases and the J segment 7 bases; nucleotides outside the gene matches: 5.

The V and J genes are TRBV7-9 and TRBJ2-1, with TRBD2 matching over 14 bases. Trimming removed 7 bases from V and 10 bases from J; junction bases left unmatched: 9. In germline, CDR1 is SEHNR, CDR2 FQNEAQ (reference sequence). This CDR3 comprises 15 residues. The CDR3 reads CASTPGTSGSGEQFF. The CDR3, as DNA: TGTGCCAGCACCCCCGGGACTAGCGGGAGTGGAGAGCAGTTCTTC.

Here the CDR3 reads CASSEGSSGATQYF. The CDR3, as DNA: TGTGCCAGCAGTGAAGGAAGCTCGGGGGCTACGCAGTATTTT. The chain recombines TRBV2 with TRBJ2-3, with D possibly called TRBD1 or TRBD2 (6 bases each). The V gene lost 1 base and the J gene lost 8 bases, with 13 bases spanning the gap. The CDR3 runs to 14 residues. Germline lookup yields CDR1 SNHLY and CDR2 FYNNEI.

The gene calls are TRBV4-1 and TRBJ1-4; 7 bases match TRBD1. The CDR3 spans 15 residues. V was clipped by 5 bases and J by 4 bases; unmatched bases: 7. Per germline, CDR1 MGHRA and CDR2 YSYEKL. The CDR3 coding sequence is TGCGCCAGCAGCTCTTTCGGGACAGTTAATGAAAAACTGTTTTTT. It specifies CASSSFGTVNEKLFF.

This clone was picked up a small number of times. The same CDR3 also results from other DNA sequences found in this sample. CDR3 loop: CASSLEAGGPYEQYF. DNA for the CDR3: TGTGCCAGCAGCTTAGAGGCGGGAGGGCCCTACGAGCAGTACTTC. The rearrangement joins TRBV7-2 to TRBJ2-7, with TRBD2 identical over 9 bases. Germline V lookup: CDR1 SGHTA, CDR2 FQGNSA. CDR3 length: 15 residues. With 1 base clipped from V and 2 bases from J, the junction kept 3 bases outside the gene matches.

This sequence joins TRBV6-5 and TRBJ1-2, with D hard to call. Between the trimmed V and J ends, which lost 2 bases and 0 bases, there was a span of 7 bases. The CDR3 runs 14 residues. Looked up from germline, CDR1 is MNHEY and CDR2 is SVGAGI. DNA for the CDR3: TGTGCCAGCAGTTACGGGCAGCCTAACTATGGCTACACCTTC. Translated, it gives CASSYGQPNYGYTF.

This chain connects TRBV5-6 to TRBJ2-7, with 7 bases identical to TRBD2. The CDR3 runs to 15 residues. Germline V gene data show CDR1 as SGHDT and CDR2 as YYEEEE. J lost 6 bases, V lost 1 base, and 10 bases had no gene match. CDR3 residues: CASSLSGTKFGEQYF. The DNA for the CDR3 is TGTGCCAGCAGCTTGAGTGGGACTAAGTTCGGCGAGCAGTACTTC.

V usage is TRBV19 and J usage is TRBJ1-5; the match to TRBD1 covers 7 bases. The CDR3 loop spans 14 amino acids. CDR1 is LNHDA and CDR2 is SQIVND in the germline V gene (reference sequence). The V gene end was trimmed by 6 bases and the J gene end by 5 bases; junction bases not matched to a gene: 7. CDR3 in amino acids: CASSRDRVYQPQHF. The CDR3 DNA follows: TGTGCCAGTAGCCGTGACAGGGTTTATCAGCCCCAGCATTTT.

Comment on this clone: Other DNA sequences from this sample encode an identical CDR3 as well. V is TRBV10-3 and J is TRBJ2-7; D assignment may be TRBD1 or TRBD2 (5 bases each). The CDR3 length is 13 residues. V was trimmed by 8 bases and J by 2 bases, leaving 13 bases between them. The V gene's germline CDR1 is ENHRY and CDR2 SYGVKD. This CDR3 is CAIGGSLTYEQYF. The CDR3 DNA is TGTGCCATCGGGGGATCTCTTACCTACGAGCAGTACTTC.

The V call is TRBV18, the J call TRBJ2-1; the D gene is possibly TRBD2 (6 bases). The CDR3 is made up of 15 amino acids. V dropped 7 bases and J dropped 0 bases, with 13 bases sitting between them. Germline V CDR1 and CDR2: KGHSH, LQKENI. CDR3 amino acids: CASWVPGSSYNEQFF. The CDR3 coding sequence is TGTGCCAGCTGGGTCCCCGGGAGCTCCTACAATGAGCAGTTCTTC.

There are a few counts of this clone. V is TRBV13 and J is TRBJ2-3; 7 bases line up with TRBD1. V lost 5 bases, J lost 2 bases, and 13 bases stayed unmatched. Germline-derived CDR1 and CDR2 are PRHDT and FYEKMQ (reference sequence). The CDR3 spans 17 residues. The CDR3 protein is CASSGPIGQDVTDTQYF. DNA of the CDR3: TGTGCCAGCAGCGGGCCCATAGGACAGGACGTCACAGATACGCAGTATTTT.

This chain links TRBV7-8 with TRBJ2-3; D uncertain. Germline values: CDR1 SGHVS, CDR2 FQNEAQ. The CDR3 is 15 amino acids. V gave up 5 bases and J gave up 6 bases, with 18 bases separating them. Here the CDR3 DNA reads TGTGCCAGCAGCCCGTTAGGGTGGACCTTGGATACGCAGTATTTT. It specifies CASSPLGWTLDTQYF.

This chain uses TRBV19 with TRBJ1-1; TRBD1 is a possible D gene (6 bases). Trimming stripped 4 bases from V and 0 bases from J, with 12 bases between. This CDR3 has 15 residues. The V gene's germline CDR1 is LNHDA and CDR2 SQIVND (reference sequence). The CDR3 region has the DNA TGTGCCAGTAGTAGGCGCAGGGACATGAACACTGAAGCTTTCTTT. This encodes CASSRRRDMNTEAFF. The variable domain in full, with the rest retrieved from reference TRBV19 and TRBJ1-1, is DGGITQSPKYLFRKEGQNVTLSCEQNLNHDAMYWYRQDPGQGLRLIYYSQIVNDFQKGDIAEGYSVSREKKESFPLTVTSAQKNPTAFYLCASSRRRDMNTEAFFGQGTRLTVV.